This passage covers 16 T cell receptor beta chains from one sample sequenced in a study of vaccination effects on CD4 cells after COVID-19. Sequencing followed a ViraFEST assay step that expanded antigen-specific CD4+ T cells with viral peptide pools. Having been cultured for less than 12 days, the cells underwent CD4+ T cell isolation. It was two doses of either the BNT162b2 or mRNA-1273 vaccine that participants received. Libraries were prepared by immunoSEQ multiplex PCR; TCRdb keeps only in-frame clonotypes and omits some of them. Of about 59,000 clones in the sample, 75% to 85% were seen once. These receptors lack a known antigen. The sample was CD4+ T cells from PBMCs cultured with HCoV-OC43 spike peptides, taken after COVID-19 vaccination. Subset indicated: HCoV-OC43 spike overlapping peptide pool stimulation. These receptors originate from a human donor who received a COVID-19 vaccine.

The V and J genes are TRBV5-1 and TRBJ2-1; 8 bases map to TRBD1. CDR1 SGHRS and CDR2 YFSETQ come from the germline V gene. The CDR3 is 16 amino acids. The trim removed 4 bases at V and 0 bases at J, leaving 6 bases unmatched. The CDR3 spells CASSGSGGSSYNEQFF. For the CDR3, the DNA is TGCGCCAGCAGCGGGTCAGGGGGCAGCTCCTACAATGAGCAGTTCTTC.

CDR3 protein: CASRNRAGGNEQFF. The CDR3 DNA reads TGTGCCAGCAGAAACAGGGCAGGGGGCAATGAGCAGTTCTTC. This chain uses TRBV6-5 with TRBJ2-1, with 7 bases aligning to TRBD1. The J segment lost 6 bases and the V segment lost 6 bases, leaving 8 bases of the junction unmatched. The CDR3 has 14 residues. Germline V gene data show CDR1 as MNHEY and CDR2 as SVGAGI.

The chain is built from TRBV5-1 and TRBJ2-3; D is possibly TRBD1 or TRBD2 (5 bases each). The CDR3 totals 14 residues. V lost 5 bases to trimming and J lost 2 bases, with 12 bases between them. In germline, CDR1 is SGHRS, CDR2 YFSETQ. CDR3 bases: TGCGCCAGCAGTTGGAAGGGACCCACAGATACGCAGTATTTT. Its protein product is CASSWKGPTDTQYF. Filled out from reference TRBV5-1 and TRBJ2-3, the complete variable domain reads KAGVTQTPRYLIKTRGQQVTLSCSPISGHRSVSWYQQTPGQGLQFLFEYFSETQRNKGNFPGRFSGRQFSNSRSEMNVSTLELGDSALYLCASSWKGPTDTQYFGPGTRLTVL.

The chain employs TRBV9 and TRBJ1-2; 10 positions match TRBD1. J lost 5 bases, V lost 4 bases, and 8 bases had no gene match. The CDR3 loop spans 15 amino acids. In germline, CDR1 is SGDLS, CDR2 YYNGEE. The CDR3 DNA follows: TGTGCCAGCAGCCAATCGCCGGGACAGGGGTATGGCTACACCTTC. Protein sequence: CASSQSPGQGYGYTF.

The V call is TRBV2, the J call TRBJ2-6; maybe TRBD1 (5 bases). Trimming pared 4 bases from V and 0 bases from J, leaving 10 bases between. The CDR3 runs to 16 residues. Germline CDR1 is SNHLY and CDR2 is FYNNEI. CDR3 amino acids: CASSGRQISGANVLTF. The CDR3 nucleotides read TGTGCCAGCAGTGGTCGACAGATCTCTGGGGCCAACGTCCTGACTTTC.

The chain carries TRBV6-5 and TRBJ2-3, with a tentative D call TRBD1 (6 bases). CDR1 MNHEY and CDR2 SVGAGI come from the germline V gene. V was shortened by 8 bases and J by 3 bases, with 15 bases between the two germline ends. The CDR3 contains 14 residues. The CDR3: CASGKGHATDTQYF. In DNA, the CDR3 is TGTGCCAGCGGAAAGGGACATGCAACAGATACGCAGTATTTT.

The gene calls are TRBV25-1 and TRBJ1-3; TRBD1 might be the D (6 bases). There are 16 residues in the CDR3. Germline V lookup: CDR1 MGHDK, CDR2 SYGVNS. Trimming removed 3 bases from V and 8 bases from J, with 20 bases in between. The CDR3, as DNA: TGTGCCAGCAGTGACCTTAGTGGGGGGGGCCAGGACACCATATATTTT. Amino acids: CASSDLSGGGQDTIYF.

This chain links TRBV5-1 with TRBJ1-2; 8 bases align to TRBD1. V dropped 4 bases and J dropped 0; count of bases not matched to a gene: 8. The CDR3 is made up of 16 amino acids. Germline lookup yields CDR1 SGHRS and CDR2 YFSETQ. The CDR3 sequence: CASSPRTGPSNYGYTF. The CDR3 DNA reads as TGCGCCAGCAGCCCTCGGACAGGGCCGTCTAACTATGGCTACACCTTC.

The CDR3 sequence: CASSPRGASNTGELFF. CDR3 DNA: TGTGCCAGCTCACCACGGGGGGCCTCGAACACCGGGGAGCTGTTTTTT. This rearrangement joins TRBV18 to TRBJ2-2; tentatively, D is TRBD1 or TRBD2 (6 bases each). The CDR3 contains 16 residues. Germline V gives CDR1 KGHSH, CDR2 LQKENI. Trimming cost V 1 base and J 0 bases, with 9 bases left between them.

The chain couples TRBV30 to TRBJ1-4; D ambiguous. The CDR3 contains 13 residues. Germline V lookup: CDR1 GTSNPN, CDR2 SVGIG (reference sequence). Trimming stripped 3 bases from V and 8 bases from J, with 13 bases between. CDR3 sequence: CAWSARFQEKLFF. DNA of the CDR3: TGTGCCTGGAGCGCCCGATTTCAGGAAAAACTGTTTTTT.

This chain connects TRBV7-2 to TRBJ1-2; a weak D match, TRBD1 (5 bases). The length of the CDR3 is 15 residues. V lost 1 base, J lost 5 bases, and 14 bases lay in between. Looked up from germline, CDR1 is SGHTA and CDR2 is FQGNSA. Here the CDR3 reads CASSLGVGQGYGYTF. CDR3 nucleotides: TGTGCCAGCAGCTTAGGAGTAGGGCAGGGATATGGCTACACCTTC.

This chain joins TRBV24-1 and TRBJ1-4; the match to TRBD1 covers 11 bases. Germline assignment: CDR1 KGHDR and CDR2 SFDVKD. V shed 3 bases, J shed 7 bases, and the junction held 9 bases outside the gene matches. The CDR3 runs 17 residues. The CDR3 loop is CATSDPGKGTGGEKLFF. CDR3 nucleotides: TGTGCCACCAGTGATCCGGGCAAAGGGACAGGGGGTGAAAAACTGTTTTTT.

The genes are TRBV6-5 and TRBJ2-7, with 12 bases lining up with TRBD2. V was pared by 6 bases and J by 8 bases, with 8 bases of the junction left unmatched. The CDR3 length is 14 residues. CDR1 and CDR2 (germline): MNHEY, SVGAGI. The CDR3 sequence is CASRLKTSGGKQYV. The CDR3 DNA is TGTGCCAGCAGACTCAAGACTAGCGGGGGTAAGCAGTACGTC.

This chain connects TRBV12-5 to TRBJ1-5; possibly TRBD1 for D (6 bases). The V end was cut by 6 bases, the J end by 4 bases, with 10 bases between. CDR3 length: 13 amino acids. Germline-derived CDR1 and CDR2 are LGHNT and FRNRAP. This CDR3 reads CASGYRANQPQHF. CDR3 nucleotide sequence: TGTGCTAGTGGGTACAGGGCTAATCAGCCCCAGCATTTT.

The chain carries TRBV9 and TRBJ1-4; D not resolved. The ends were cut back, 2 bases at V and 0 bases at J, with 8 bases in the middle. This CDR3 spans 15 amino acids. CDR1 and CDR2 (germline): SGDLS, YYNGEE. The CDR3 sequence is CASSVSTSTNEKLFF. The CDR3 DNA follows: TGTGCCAGCAGCGTCTCGACATCAACTAATGAAAAACTGTTTTTT.

The chain combines TRBV25-1 with TRBJ1-3; the match to TRBD1 covers 9 bases. The CDR3 loop spans 15 amino acids. J lost 4 bases, V lost 6 bases, and 7 bases had no gene match. Germline assignment: CDR1 MGHDK and CDR2 SYGVNS. The CDR3 loop is CASSDPTGGGNTIYF. DNA of the CDR3: TGTGCCAGCAGCGATCCGACAGGGGGGGGAAACACCATATATTTT.